This is a list of T cell receptor beta chains from one sample in a study of T-cell reconstitution after alpha-beta-depleted transplantation in children. TCRdb passed the PCR reads through MiXCR, listing each CDR3 protein once. The data hold approximately 390,000 distinct CDR3 sequences, with around 9.9% observed a single time. This sample comprised PBMCs from the stem cell graft donor, obtained from the stem cell graft. The receptors shown here come from a human donor who donated a stem cell graft to a child with acute myeloid leukemia. Both conserved end residues are part of each CDR3. The order of the fields is J gene, D gene, V gene, clone size, CDR3 DNA, CDR3 protein. D genes are given only for firm matches. Where a row states a size, it is once, few, many or the class of an expanded clone; other rows omit it.

J: TRBJ1-5
D: TRBD1
V: TRBV25-1
size: many
DNA: TGTGCCAGCCAGAGGGACAGAAATCAGCCCCAGCATTTT
CDR3: CASQRDRNQPQHF

J: TRBJ2-5
D: -
V: TRBV6-9
size: -
DNA: TGTGCCAGCAGTTATAAATATCGGGGGAAAGAGACCCAGTACTTC
CDR3: CASSYKYRGKETQYF

J: TRBJ2-3
D: TRBD2
V: TRBV5-6
size: few
DNA: TGTGCCAGCAGCTTGGCGGGGGGGCCGGGCACAGATACGCAGTATTTT
CDR3: CASSLAGGPGTDTQYF

J: TRBJ1-5
D: -
V: TRBV7-2
size: -
DNA: TGTGCCAGCAGCTTAGTAGGGGGTAACAATCAGCCCCAGCATTTT
CDR3: CASSLVGGNNQPQHF

J: TRBJ2-2
D: TRBD2
V: TRBV2
size: few
DNA: TGTGCCAGCAAGGCCGGGGGGACCGGGGAGCTGTTTTTT
CDR3: CASKAGGTGELFF

J: TRBJ1-5
D: -
V: TRBV5-1
size: -
DNA: TGCGCCAGCAGCTTGCACAGGGCTGTCGGCAATCAGCCCCAGCATTTT
CDR3: CASSLHRAVGNQPQHF

J: TRBJ2-1
D: TRBD2
V: TRBV5-8
size: few
DNA: TGTGCCAGCAGCAACTCAGCCGGCGGGAGGGCCACTGAGCAGTTCTTC
CDR3: CASSNSAGGRATEQFF

J: TRBJ1-4
D: -
V: TRBV29-1
size: -
DNA: TGCAGCGTTGAAGGGCAGATGGGTAATGAAAAACTGTTTTTT
CDR3: CSVEGQMGNEKLFF

J: TRBJ2-3
D: -
V: TRBV27
size: many
DNA: TGTGCCAGCAGTTTACTTCCTAGCACAGATACGCAGTATTTT
CDR3: CASSLLPSTDTQYF

J: TRBJ1-6
D: TRBD1
V: TRBV30
size: -
DNA: TGTGCCTGGAGTGTTAAGCAGGGGGCACCCCTCCACTTT
CDR3: CAWSVKQGAPLHF

J: TRBJ2-2
D: -
V: TRBV6-2/TRBV6-3
size: -
DNA: TGTGCCAGCAGGGGACTGACGTGCCTCCAGCCGGCACCACAAGGAGACACCGGGGAGCTGTTTTTT
CDR3: CASRGLTCLQPAPQGDTGELFF

J: TRBJ2-5
D: TRBD2
V: TRBV10-3
size: many
DNA: TGTGCCATCAGTGCGACGGGCGGGGGGCAAGAGACCCAGTACTTC
CDR3: CAISATGGGQETQYF

J: TRBJ2-7
D: TRBD2
V: TRBV7-9
size: few
DNA: TGTGCCAGCAGCTTAGTGGGGGGGAACTACGAGCAGTACTTC
CDR3: CASSLVGGNYEQYF

J: TRBJ1-2
D: -
V: TRBV4-3
size: few
DNA: TGCGCCAGCAGCCAAGATGGGGGGCTGGCTGGCTACACCTTC
CDR3: CASSQDGGLAGYTF

J: TRBJ1-5
D: -
V: TRBV6-2/TRBV6-3
size: -
DNA: TGTGCCAGCAGTTCCCCTGGGGGAGTTTACAATCAGCCCCAGCATTTT
CDR3: CASSSPGGVYNQPQHF